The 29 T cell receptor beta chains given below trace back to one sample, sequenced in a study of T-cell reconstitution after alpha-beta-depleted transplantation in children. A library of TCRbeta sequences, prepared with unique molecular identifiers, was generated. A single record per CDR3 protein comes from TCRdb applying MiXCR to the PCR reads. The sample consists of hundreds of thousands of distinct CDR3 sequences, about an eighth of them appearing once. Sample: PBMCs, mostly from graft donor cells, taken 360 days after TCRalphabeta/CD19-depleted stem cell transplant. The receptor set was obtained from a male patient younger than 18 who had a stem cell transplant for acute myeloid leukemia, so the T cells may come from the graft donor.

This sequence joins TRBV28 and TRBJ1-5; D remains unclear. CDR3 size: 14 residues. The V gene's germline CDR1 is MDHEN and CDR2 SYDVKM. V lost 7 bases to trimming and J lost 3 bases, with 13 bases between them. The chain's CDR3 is CASTRVSLNQPQHF. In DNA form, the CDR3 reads TGTGCCAGCACAAGGGTTAGCCTCAATCAGCCCCAGCATTTT.

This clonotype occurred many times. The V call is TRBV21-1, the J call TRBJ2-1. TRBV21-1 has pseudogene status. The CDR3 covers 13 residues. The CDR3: CASMSTEYNEQFF. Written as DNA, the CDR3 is TGTGCCAGCATGAGTACTGAATACAATGAGCAGTTCTTC.

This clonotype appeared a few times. CDR3 residues: CASREGFYEQYF. As DNA, the CDR3 is TGTGCCAGCAGGGAGGGGTTCTACGAGCAGTACTTC. The rearrangement joins TRBV11-2 to TRBJ2-7; tentatively, D is TRBD2 (6 bases). The germline V gene encodes CDR1 SGHAT and CDR2 FQNNGV. The V and J ends lost 6 bases and 3 bases respectively, with 9 bases between them. The CDR3 length is 12 residues.

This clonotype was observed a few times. The CDR3 DNA follows: TGTGCCAGCAGTTTACTGAGATTAGGGACAGGGAAAGAGACCCAGTACTTC. Translated: CASSLLRLGTGKETQYF. The chain combines TRBV27 with TRBJ2-5, with 9 positions matching TRBD1. The CDR3 totals 17 residues. Germline V CDR1 and CDR2: MNHEY, SMNVEV (reference sequence). Unmatched junction bases numbered 10, after V lost 2 bases and J lost 3 bases.

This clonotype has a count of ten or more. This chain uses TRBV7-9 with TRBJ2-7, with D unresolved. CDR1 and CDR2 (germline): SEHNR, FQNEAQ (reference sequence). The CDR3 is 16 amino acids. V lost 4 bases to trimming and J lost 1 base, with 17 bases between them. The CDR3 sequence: CASSSIRTAPSYEQYF. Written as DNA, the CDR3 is TGTGCCAGCAGCTCGATAAGGACGGCGCCTTCCTACGAGCAGTACTTC.

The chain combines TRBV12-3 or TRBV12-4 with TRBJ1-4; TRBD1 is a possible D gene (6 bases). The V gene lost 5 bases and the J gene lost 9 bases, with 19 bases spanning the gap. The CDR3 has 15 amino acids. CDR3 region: CASSPETGSLKKLFF. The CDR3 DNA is TGTGCCAGCAGTCCGGAAACAGGGAGCTTAAAAAAACTGTTTTTT.

CDR3 amino acids: CASSYAQFQVETQYF. In DNA form, the CDR3 reads TGTGCCAGCAGCTATGCACAGTTTCAGGTGGAGACCCAGTACTTC. The V and J genes are TRBV11-2 and TRBJ2-5; D remains ambiguous. This CDR3 has 15 amino acids. The V end lost 4 bases, the J end lost 5 bases, and 17 bases lay between the germline ends. CDR1 is SGHAT and CDR2 is FQNNGV in the germline V gene.

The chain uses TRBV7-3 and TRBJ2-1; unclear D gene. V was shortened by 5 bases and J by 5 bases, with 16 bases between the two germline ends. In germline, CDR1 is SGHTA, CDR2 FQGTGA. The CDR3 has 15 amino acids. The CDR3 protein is CASSLAAMSNNEQFF. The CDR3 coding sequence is TGTGCCAGCAGCCTTGCGGCAATGAGCAACAATGAGCAGTTCTTC.

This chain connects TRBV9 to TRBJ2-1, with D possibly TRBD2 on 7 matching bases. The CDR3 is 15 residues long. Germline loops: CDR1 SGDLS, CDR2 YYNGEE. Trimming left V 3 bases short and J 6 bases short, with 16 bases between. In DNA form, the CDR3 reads TGTGCCAGCAGCGGAACAGGGAGGGGACTCAATGAGCAGTTCTTC. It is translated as CASSGTGRGLNEQFF.

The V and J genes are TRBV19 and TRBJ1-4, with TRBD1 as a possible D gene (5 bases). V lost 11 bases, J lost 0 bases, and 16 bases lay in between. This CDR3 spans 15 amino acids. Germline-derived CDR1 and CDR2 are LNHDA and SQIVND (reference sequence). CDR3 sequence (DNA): TGTGCCTGGGGACCGGGAGTTGCAACTAATGAAAAACTGTTTTTT. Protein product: CAWGPGVATNEKLFF.

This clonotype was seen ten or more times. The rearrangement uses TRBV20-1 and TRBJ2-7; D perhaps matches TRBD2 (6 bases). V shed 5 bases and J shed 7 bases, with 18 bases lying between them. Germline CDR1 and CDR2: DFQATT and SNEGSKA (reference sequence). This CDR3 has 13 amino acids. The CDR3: CSAPPGREYEQYF. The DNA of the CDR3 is TGCAGTGCTCCACCTGGACGGGAGTATGAGCAGTACTTC.

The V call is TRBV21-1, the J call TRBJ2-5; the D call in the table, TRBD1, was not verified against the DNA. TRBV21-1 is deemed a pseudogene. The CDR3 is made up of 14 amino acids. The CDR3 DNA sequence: TGTGCCAGCAGCAAACAGGCGAGGGGAGAGACCCAGTACTTC. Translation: CASSKQARGETQYF.

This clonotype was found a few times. CDR3 nucleotides: TGTGCCAGCAGCCAATTGGGACAGGGGGCCGGGGAGCTGTTTTTT. Its translation: CASSQLGQGAGELFF. This chain uses TRBV4-2 with TRBJ2-2; 11 nucleotides align to TRBD1. Germline lookup yields CDR1 LGHNA and CDR2 YNFKEQ. The J segment lost 6 bases and the V segment lost 2 bases, leaving 2 bases of the junction unmatched. This CDR3 contains 15 residues.

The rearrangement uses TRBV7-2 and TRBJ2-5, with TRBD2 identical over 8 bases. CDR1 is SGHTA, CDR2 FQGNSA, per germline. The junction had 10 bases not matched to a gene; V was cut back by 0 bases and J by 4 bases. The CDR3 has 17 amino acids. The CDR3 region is CASSLAATSGGGETQYF. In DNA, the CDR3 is TGTGCCAGCAGCTTAGCGGCAACTAGCGGAGGGGGAGAGACCCAGTACTTC.

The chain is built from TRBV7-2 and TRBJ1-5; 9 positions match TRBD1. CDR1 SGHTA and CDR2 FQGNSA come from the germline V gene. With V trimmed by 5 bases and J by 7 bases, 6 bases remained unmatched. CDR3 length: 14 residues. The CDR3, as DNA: TGTGCCAGCAGCGCGGACAGGGGCGAACAGCCCCAGCATTTT. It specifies CASSADRGEQPQHF.

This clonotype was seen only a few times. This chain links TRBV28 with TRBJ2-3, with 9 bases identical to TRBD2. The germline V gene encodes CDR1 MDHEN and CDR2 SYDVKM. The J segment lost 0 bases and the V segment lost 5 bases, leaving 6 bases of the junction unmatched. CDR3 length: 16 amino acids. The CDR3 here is CASSLQTSGSTDTQYF. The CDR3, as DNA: TGTGCCAGCAGTCTTCAAACTAGCGGGAGCACAGATACGCAGTATTTT.

The CDR3 region has the DNA TGCGCCAGCAGCAACTTGGCCGGTGGGACAGGGGTTAGGGTCGGCTACGAGCAGTACTTC. Residues: CASSNLAGGTGVRVGYEQYF. This sequence joins TRBV4-1 and TRBJ2-7; TRBD1 matches at 10 bases. The CDR3 covers 20 residues. CDR1 and CDR2 (germline): MGHRA, YSYEKL. The J segment lost 3 bases and the V segment lost 5 bases, leaving 22 bases of the junction unmatched.

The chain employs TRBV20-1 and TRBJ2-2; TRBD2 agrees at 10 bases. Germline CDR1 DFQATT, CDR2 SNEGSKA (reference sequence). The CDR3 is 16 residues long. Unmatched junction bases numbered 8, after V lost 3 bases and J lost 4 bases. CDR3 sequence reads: CSARGAGGPGTGELFF. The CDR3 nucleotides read TGCAGTGCTAGGGGAGCGGGAGGGCCGGGCACCGGGGAGCTGTTTTTT.

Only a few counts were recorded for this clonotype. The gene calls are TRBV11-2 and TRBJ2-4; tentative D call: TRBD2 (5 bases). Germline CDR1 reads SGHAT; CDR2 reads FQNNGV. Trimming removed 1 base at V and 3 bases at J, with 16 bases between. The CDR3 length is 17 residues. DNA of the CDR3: TGTGCCAGCAGCTTAGGTATCGGGGAGACGGGCAAAAACATTCAGTACTTC. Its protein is CASSLGIGETGKNIQYF.

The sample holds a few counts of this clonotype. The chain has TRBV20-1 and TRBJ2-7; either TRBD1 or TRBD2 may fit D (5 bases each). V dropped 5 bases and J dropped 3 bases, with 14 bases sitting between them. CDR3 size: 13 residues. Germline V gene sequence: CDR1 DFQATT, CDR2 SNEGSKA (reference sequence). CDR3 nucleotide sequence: TGCAGTGCTTCCCGGGACGTTAACTACGAGCAGTACTTC. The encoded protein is CSASRDVNYEQYF.

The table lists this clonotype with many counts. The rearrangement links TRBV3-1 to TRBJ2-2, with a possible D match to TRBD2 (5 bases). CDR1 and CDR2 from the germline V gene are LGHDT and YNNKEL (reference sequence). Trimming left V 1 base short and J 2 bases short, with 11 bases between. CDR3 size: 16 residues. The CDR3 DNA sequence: TGTGCCAGCAGCCAAGTCCCAGCGGACAACACCGGGGAGCTGTTTTTT. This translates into CASSQVPADNTGELFF.

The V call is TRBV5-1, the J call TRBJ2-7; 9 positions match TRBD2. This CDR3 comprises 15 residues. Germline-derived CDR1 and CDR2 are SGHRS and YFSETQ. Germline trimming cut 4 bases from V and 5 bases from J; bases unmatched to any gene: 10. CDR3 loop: CASSHLAGVADEQYF. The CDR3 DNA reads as TGCGCCAGCAGCCACTTAGCGGGAGTGGCCGACGAGCAGTACTTC.

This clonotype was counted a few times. The chain's CDR3 is CASSPPPGESNQPQHF. DNA for the CDR3: TGTGCCAGCAGTCCCCCCCCGGGGGAGAGCAATCAGCCCCAGCATTTT. V gene TRBV12-3 or TRBV12-4 combines with J gene TRBJ1-5, with D possibly being TRBD1 (5 bases). Trimming left V 5 bases short and J 1 base short, with 15 bases between. This CDR3 contains 16 residues.

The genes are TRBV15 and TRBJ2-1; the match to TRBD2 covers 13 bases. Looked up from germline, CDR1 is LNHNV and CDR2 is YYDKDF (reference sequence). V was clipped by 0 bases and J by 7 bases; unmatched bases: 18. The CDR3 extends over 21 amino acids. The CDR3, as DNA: TGTGCCACCAGCAGAGATTTGGCTACTACTAGCGGGAGGGCCGTCGGGAATGAGCAGTTCTTC. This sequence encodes CATSRDLATTSGRAVGNEQFF.

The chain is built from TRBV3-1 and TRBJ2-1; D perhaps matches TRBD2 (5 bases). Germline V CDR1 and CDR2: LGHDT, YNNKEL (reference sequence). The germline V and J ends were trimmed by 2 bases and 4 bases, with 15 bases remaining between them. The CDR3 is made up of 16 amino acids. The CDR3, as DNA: TGTGCCAGCAGCCAATTAGTGGGAGAGTTATACAATGAGCAGTTCTTC. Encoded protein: CASSQLVGELYNEQFF.

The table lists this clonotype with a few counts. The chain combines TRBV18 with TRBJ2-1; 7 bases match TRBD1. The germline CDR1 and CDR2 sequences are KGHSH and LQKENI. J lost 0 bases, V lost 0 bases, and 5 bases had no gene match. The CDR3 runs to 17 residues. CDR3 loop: CASSPPTGAYSYNEQFF. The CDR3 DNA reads TGTGCCAGCTCACCACCCACAGGGGCCTACTCCTACAATGAGCAGTTCTTC.

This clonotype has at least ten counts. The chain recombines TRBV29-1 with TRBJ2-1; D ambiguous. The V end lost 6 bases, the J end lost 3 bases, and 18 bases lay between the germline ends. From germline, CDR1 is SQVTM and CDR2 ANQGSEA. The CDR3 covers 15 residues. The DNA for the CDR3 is TGCAGCGTCCTCTCTCCAAATTCCGTCTACAATGAGCAGTTCTTC. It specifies CSVLSPNSVYNEQFF.

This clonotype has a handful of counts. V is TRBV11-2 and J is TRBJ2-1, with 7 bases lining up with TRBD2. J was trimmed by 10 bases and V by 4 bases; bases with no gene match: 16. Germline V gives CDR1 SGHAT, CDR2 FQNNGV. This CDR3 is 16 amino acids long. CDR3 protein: CASSSPWSLAVVEQFF. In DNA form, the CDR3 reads TGTGCCAGCAGCTCCCCGTGGAGCCTAGCGGTAGTGGAGCAGTTCTTC.

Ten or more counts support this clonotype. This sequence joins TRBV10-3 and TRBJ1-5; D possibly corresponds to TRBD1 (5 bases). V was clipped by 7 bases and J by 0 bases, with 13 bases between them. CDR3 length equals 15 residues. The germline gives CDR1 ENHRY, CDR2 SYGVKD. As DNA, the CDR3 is TGTGCCATCAAGGAGGGGCTGAGTAGCAATCAGCCCCAGCATTTT. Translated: CAIKEGLSSNQPQHF.